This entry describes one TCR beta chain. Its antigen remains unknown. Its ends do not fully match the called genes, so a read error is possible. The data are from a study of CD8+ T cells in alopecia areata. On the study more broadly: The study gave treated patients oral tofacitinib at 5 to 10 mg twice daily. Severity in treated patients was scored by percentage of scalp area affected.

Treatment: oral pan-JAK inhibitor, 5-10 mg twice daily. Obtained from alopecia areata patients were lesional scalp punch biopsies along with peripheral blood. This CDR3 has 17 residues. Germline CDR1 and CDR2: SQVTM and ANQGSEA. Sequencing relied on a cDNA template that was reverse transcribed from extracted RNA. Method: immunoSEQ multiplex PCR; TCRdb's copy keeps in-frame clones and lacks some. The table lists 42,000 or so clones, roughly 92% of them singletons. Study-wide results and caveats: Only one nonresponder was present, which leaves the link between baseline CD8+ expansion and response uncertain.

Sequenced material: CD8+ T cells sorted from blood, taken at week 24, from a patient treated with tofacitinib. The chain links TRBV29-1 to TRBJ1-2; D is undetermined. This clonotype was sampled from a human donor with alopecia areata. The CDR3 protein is CGVDSQDTLRANYGYTF. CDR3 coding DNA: TGCGGCGTCGACTCACAAGACACCTTGCGAGCTAACTATGGCTACACCTTC.